This TCR beta chain originates from a study of T cell repertoires in cytomegalovirus infection. TCRdb reprocessed the reads via MiXCR and lists one record per CDR3 protein. This sample has 290,000 or so distinct CDR3 sequences, with under 30% found just once. The sequenced material came from PBMCs. This clonotype originated in a human donor in good health (CMV status not recorded). Some clones in this sample may be carry-over from other donors' samples.

CDR3: CASSSYGVGTDTQYF. CDR3 coding DNA: TGTGCCAGCAGCTCTTACGGGGTGGGAACAGATACGCAGTATTTT. The chain links TRBV5-5 to TRBJ2-3; the D gene is possibly TRBD2 (5 bases). The CDR3 covers 15 residues. In germline, CDR1 is SGHKS, CDR2 YYEKEE (reference sequence). Deletions cut 3 bases from V and 3 bases from J, with 14 bases between.